The next 16 T cell receptor beta chains were all read from a single sample in a study of coeliac disease. The data were produced by immunoSEQ multiplex PCR, yet TCRdb's version contains in-frame clones alone and is incomplete. The table lists about 4,700 clones, roughly two thirds of them singletons. Sequencing was performed on lamina propria lymphocytes from the gut. Receptor source: a woman aged 65 to 85 with celiac disease.

J is TRBJ2-3 and V is TRBV7-2; D possibly corresponds to TRBD1 (6 bases). Trimming took off 3 bases at V and 1 base at J, with 11 bases between the two ends. Germline lookup yields CDR1 SGHTA and CDR2 FQGNSA. This CDR3 has 15 amino acids. In DNA, the CDR3 is TGTGCCAGCAGCTTCTCCTGGGGGCGCACAGATACGCAGTATTTT. Amino acids: CASSFSWGRTDTQYF.

This clone was seen only a few times. The chain combines TRBV27 with TRBJ1-1; 10 bases map to TRBD1. The CDR3 totals 16 residues. The germline V gene has CDR1 MNHEY and CDR2 SMNVEV (reference sequence). J gave up 6 bases and V 5 bases, and 12 bases lay outside the gene matches. CDR3 sequence (DNA): TGTGCCAGCAGTCCCAGAGGGGACAGGGGATTACCTGAAGCTTTCTTT. This gives the protein CASSPRGDRGLPEAFF.

CDR3: CASSDGAGGPDTQYF. CDR3 coding DNA: TGTGCCAGCAGTGACGGGGCGGGGGGGCCGGATACGCAGTATTTT. V gene TRBV6-4 combines with J gene TRBJ2-3, with 9 bases aligning to TRBD2. The CDR3 sequence is 15 residues long. Losses at the gene ends were 2 bases for V and 6 bases for J; bases not matched to a gene: 6. Germline V CDR1 and CDR2: MRHNA, SNTAGT.

This sequence joins TRBV5-4 and TRBJ2-7; 11 nucleotides align to TRBD1. Germline V gives CDR1 SGHNT, CDR2 YYREEE (reference sequence). The ends lost 5 bases at V and 4 bases at J; junction bases unmatched: 11. The CDR3 spans 16 residues. CDR3 in amino acids: CASSKGQGAPGYEQYF. The CDR3 coding sequence is TGTGCCAGCAGTAAAGGACAGGGGGCCCCGGGGTACGAGCAGTACTTC.

This chain uses TRBV28 with TRBJ1-2, with D possibly being TRBD1 (5 bases). V was cut by 8 bases and J by 4 bases, with 23 bases left in between. CDR3 length: 16 amino acids. CDR1 MDHEN and CDR2 SYDVKM come from the germline V gene. CDR3 DNA: TGTGCCAGCGGTGAGGTTCTTGGGGACTACCTCTATGGCTACACCTTC. Amino acids: CASGEVLGDYLYGYTF.

This clone was seen a few times. The chain links TRBV7-2 to TRBJ1-2, with 10 bases lining up with TRBD1. The CDR3 contains 17 residues. V lost 1 base, J lost 4 bases, and 9 bases stayed unmatched. Germline CDR1 and CDR2: SGHTA and FQGNSA. The CDR3: CASSLGIPGQGIYGYTF. The CDR3 coding sequence is TGTGCCAGCAGCTTAGGAATCCCGGGACAGGGGATCTATGGCTACACCTTC.

V and J are TRBV19 and TRBJ1-6; D ambiguous. Trimming shortened V by 6 bases and J by 6 bases, and 9 bases separated the two germline ends. CDR1 is LNHDA and CDR2 is SQIVND in the germline V gene (reference sequence). The CDR3 is 13 residues long. The CDR3 loop is CASRAEGNSPLHF. The CDR3 nucleotides are TGTGCCAGTAGAGCTGAGGGTAATTCACCCCTCCACTTT.

The chain recombines TRBV19 with TRBJ2-7, with 15 positions matching TRBD2. The CDR3 runs to 16 residues. Looked up from germline, CDR1 is LNHDA and CDR2 is SQIVND (reference sequence). Unmatched junction bases numbered 4, after V lost 5 bases and J lost 2 bases. The CDR3 DNA is TGTGCCAGTAGTCGGACTAGCGGGGGGGTACCCTACGAGCAGTACTTC. As protein: CASSRTSGGVPYEQYF.

CDR3 sequence: CASGLVSDGRLHTDTQYF. CDR3 coding DNA: TGTGCTAGTGGTTTGGTATCCGATGGTCGCTTACACACAGATACGCAGTATTTT. This chain uses TRBV12-5 with TRBJ2-3; D is undetermined. CDR1 LGHNT and CDR2 FRNRAP come from the germline V gene. Trimming took off 0 bases at V and 2 bases at J, with 18 bases between the two ends. CDR3 length: 18 amino acids.

This rearrangement joins TRBV5-6 to TRBJ2-7; 7 bases match TRBD1. The CDR3 has 14 amino acids. Germline V CDR1 and CDR2: SGHDT, YYEEEE. V lost 2 bases to trimming and J lost 4 bases; unmatched junction nucleotides: 6. The CDR3 reads CASSFTGVVYEQYF. For the CDR3, the DNA is TGTGCCAGCAGCTTTACAGGGGTAGTTTACGAGCAGTACTTC. The full variable domain, in which reference TRBV5-6 and TRBJ2-7 provide the parts outside the CDR3, is DAGVTQSPTHLIKTRGQQVTLRCSPKSGHDTVSWYQQALGQGPQFIFQYYEEEERQRGNFPDRFSGHQFPNYSSELNVNALLLGDSALYLCASSFTGVVYEQYFGPGTRLTVT.

The chain recombines TRBV29-1 with TRBJ2-7, with TRBD1 matching over 7 bases. After removal of 6 bases from V and 2 bases from J, the junction contained 10 bases not matched to a gene. Germline assignment: CDR1 SQVTM and CDR2 ANQGSEA. CDR3 length: 14 residues. The CDR3 DNA reads as TGCAGCGTCGAGGACAGGACCCAAACCTACGAGCAGTACTTC. It specifies CSVEDRTQTYEQYF.

This clone was seen only a few times. V and J are TRBV10-1 and TRBJ2-3, with D unresolved. Trimming removed 4 bases at V and 2 bases at J, with 10 bases between. The CDR3 spans 14 residues. The germline V gene encodes CDR1 WNHNN and CDR2 SYGVQD (reference sequence). The CDR3 here is CASSGVAVTDTQYF. The CDR3 DNA reads as TGCGCCAGCAGTGGGGTAGCTGTCACAGATACGCAGTATTTT.

The rearrangement joins TRBV2 to TRBJ2-5; TRBD2 might be the D (6 bases). In germline, CDR1 is SNHLY, CDR2 FYNNEI. The ends were cut back, 6 bases at V and 3 bases at J, with 11 bases in the middle. The CDR3 loop spans 13 amino acids. CDR3 DNA: TGTGCCAGCAGGCGAGGGAGGAAAGAGACCCAGTACTTC. This encodes CASRRGRKETQYF.

This chain connects TRBV7-9 to TRBJ2-1; TRBD1 agrees at 8 bases. The V and J ends lost 5 bases and 8 bases, in that order; junction bases with no gene match: 8. CDR3 length: 14 amino acids. The germline CDR1 and CDR2 sequences are SEHNR and FQNEAQ (reference sequence). CDR3 sequence reads: CASSGGPGGDEQFF. The CDR3, as DNA: TGTGCCAGCAGCGGGGGGCCAGGGGGCGATGAGCAGTTCTTC.

The chain combines TRBV4-3 with TRBJ1-4, with 7 bases fitting TRBD1. J gave up 3 bases and V 2 bases, and 6 bases lay outside the gene matches. The CDR3 consists of 16 residues. Germline CDR1 and CDR2: LGHNA and YSLEER. The CDR3 DNA reads TGCGCCAGCAGCCAACGGTCGGGACAGCCTAATGAAAAACTGTTTTTT. It is translated as CASSQRSGQPNEKLFF.

V gene TRBV4-3 combines with J gene TRBJ2-2; D possibly corresponds to TRBD2 (7 bases). There are 17 residues in the CDR3. CDR1 is LGHNA, CDR2 YSLEER, per germline. Between the trimmed V and J ends, which lost 0 bases and 5 bases, there was a span of 16 bases. CDR3 protein: CASSQDIRGGSTGELFF. The CDR3 DNA is TGCGCCAGCAGCCAAGATATAAGGGGGGGCAGTACCGGGGAGCTGTTTTTT.